This T cell receptor beta chain was captured in a study of blood T cell dynamics during melanoma immunotherapy. The study, taken as a whole, reports: At W3, later disease-control patients showed bifurcated PBMC repertoire changes, unlike progressors.

Germline values: CDR1 SGHTA, CDR2 FQGTGA. The CDR3 covers 16 residues. V shed 7 bases and J 1 base; nucleotides not matched to a gene: 8. Libraries were prepared by immunoSEQ multiplex PCR; TCRdb keeps only in-frame clonotypes and omits some of them. This repertoire shows more than 10,000 clones, roughly 86% found once; its top ten account for about 3%. As for time point: pre-treatment baseline. Blood was drawn before treatment and at week 3 after checkpoint blockade. Remarks on this clone: Its target is unknown.

The V gene is TRBV7-3, the J gene TRBJ2-3, with 10 positions matching TRBD2. This clonotype was sampled from a human donor with melanoma. The specimen comprised blood, sampled from a patient treated with checkpoint blockade. In DNA form, the CDR3 reads TGTGCCAGCACCTACCAAGCGGGAGGGGGCACAGATACGCAGTATTTT. Translating it yields CASTYQAGGGTDTQYF.